A single sample gave rise to the 13 T cell receptor beta chains below, sequenced in a study of blood T cell repertoires in COVID-19. The table came from immunoSEQ multiplex PCR; TCRdb's copy has only in-frame clones and leaves some out. The repertoire has 70,000 to 95,000 clones, around 90% of them found once; the top ten carry 2.7%. Sequenced input: peripheral blood. The origin of the receptors is a man aged 50-59 years with COVID-19, enrolled during active disease.

This clone showed up just a few times. The chain's CDR3 is CASSILSYGYTF. CDR3 in DNA: TGTGCCAGTAGTATCCTCTCCTATGGCTACACCTTC. The rearrangement joins TRBV19 to TRBJ1-2; the D is unclear. V was clipped by 3 bases and J by 4 bases, with 6 bases between them. The CDR3 contains 12 residues. The germline V gene has CDR1 LNHDA and CDR2 SQIVND (reference sequence). Together with reference TRBV19 and TRBJ1-2, the CDR3 gives the full variable domain: DGGITQSPKYLFRKEGQNVTLSCEQNLNHDAMYWYRQDPGQGLRLIYYSQIVNDFQKGDIAEGYSVSREKKESFPLTVTSAQKNPTAFYLCASSILSYGYTFGSGTRLTVV.

Here the CDR3 DNA reads TGCGCCAGCAGCAGAGGGAACCAAGAGACCCAGTACTTC. Protein sequence: CASSRGNQETQYF. The rearrangement links TRBV5-1 to TRBJ2-5, with D perhaps matching TRBD2 (5 bases). Trimming left V 4 bases short and J 0 bases short, with 7 bases between. The CDR3 totals 13 residues. CDR1 is SGHRS and CDR2 is YFSETQ in the germline V gene.

The V and J genes are TRBV6-2 or TRBV6-3 and TRBJ1-2; possibly TRBD1 for D (5 bases). V lost 0 bases and J lost 2, with 13 bases in between. The germline gives CDR1 MNHEY, CDR2 SVGEGT. The CDR3 length is 16 residues. CDR3 sequence: CASSYSAGLLNYGYTF. The CDR3 nucleotides read TGTGCCAGCAGTTACTCCGCAGGGCTGCTGAACTATGGCTACACCTTC.

The J gene is TRBJ1-3, the V gene TRBV4-3, with unresolved D. Trimming pared 0 bases from V and 1 base from J, leaving 4 bases between. CDR1 and CDR2 from the germline V gene are LGHNA and YSLEER. The CDR3 has 14 residues. The CDR3 region is CASSQEASGNTIYF. The CDR3 DNA sequence: TGCGCCAGCAGCCAAGAGGCTTCTGGAAACACCATATATTTT.

The CDR3 protein is CASSPGTSNQPQHF. CDR3 sequence (DNA): TGTGCCAGCAGCCCCGGGACATCTAATCAGCCCCAGCATTTT. This chain uses TRBV9 with TRBJ1-5, with D tentatively TRBD1 (6 bases). The CDR3 consists of 14 residues. The germline CDR1 and CDR2 sequences are SGDLS and YYNGEE. V was shortened by 4 bases and J by 4 bases, with 12 bases between the two germline ends.

This sequence joins TRBV6-5 and TRBJ2-7; 8 nucleotides match TRBD1. With V trimmed by 2 bases and J by 7 bases, 7 bases remained unmatched. Germline V gives CDR1 MNHEY, CDR2 SVGAGI. The CDR3 covers 14 residues. The CDR3 protein is CASSYDRGLWEQYF. As DNA, the CDR3 is TGTGCCAGCAGTTACGACAGGGGTTTGTGGGAGCAGTACTTC.

The V and J genes are TRBV6-2 or TRBV6-3 and TRBJ1-5, with 7 nucleotides matching TRBD1. With V trimmed by 3 bases and J by 6 bases, 5 bases remained unmatched. The germline V gene encodes CDR1 MNHEY and CDR2 SVGEGT. The CDR3 extends over 14 amino acids. The CDR3 region has the DNA TGTGCCAGCAGTTATAGGGGGCAAACTCAGCCCCAGCATTTT. Its translation: CASSYRGQTQPQHF.

This chain links TRBV5-8 with TRBJ1-5; D may be TRBD1 (6 bases). Trimming removed 4 bases from V and 1 base from J, with 12 bases in between. The V gene's germline CDR1 is SGHTS and CDR2 YDEGEE. The CDR3 has 15 residues. CDR3 protein: CASSRQVQSNQPQHF. The DNA of the CDR3 is TGTGCCAGCAGCCGACAGGTCCAAAGCAATCAGCCCCAGCATTTT.

This sequence joins TRBV5-1 and TRBJ2-1, with 8 bases identical to TRBD2. Germline V gene sequence: CDR1 SGHRS, CDR2 YFSETQ. Trimming removed 3 bases from V and 5 bases from J; junction bases left unmatched: 13. The CDR3 consists of 17 residues. In nucleotides, the CDR3 is TGCGCCAGCAGCTGGGGGACTAGAGGGGGTTTCGACAATGAGCAGTTCTTC. Translation: CASSWGTRGGFDNEQFF.

The chain carries TRBV5-1 and TRBJ2-1, with 8 bases matching TRBD2. The CDR3 is 17 amino acids. CDR1 is SGHRS, CDR2 YFSETQ, per germline. The V and J ends lost 0 bases and 4 bases, in that order; junction bases with no gene match: 9. The CDR3 loop is CASSLGFRGGPYNEQFF. CDR3 nucleotide sequence: TGCGCCAGCAGCTTGGGTTTTCGGGGGGGCCCTTACAATGAGCAGTTCTTC.

The chain links TRBV28 to TRBJ2-7, with a possible D match to TRBD1 (6 bases). Germline CDR1 is MDHEN and CDR2 is SYDVKM. This CDR3 spans 14 amino acids. Trimming left V 8 bases short and J 2 bases short, with 16 bases between. The chain's CDR3 is CASHRGQPPYEQYF. The CDR3 nucleotides read TGTGCCAGCCATAGAGGACAGCCCCCCTACGAGCAGTACTTC.

V and J are TRBV27 and TRBJ1-5, with 7 nucleotides matching TRBD1. Germline V lookup: CDR1 MNHEY, CDR2 SMNVEV (reference sequence). The length of the CDR3 is 15 residues. Trimming at V came to 3 bases and at J to 3 bases, leaving 5 bases not matched to a gene. CDR3 DNA sequence: TGTGCCAGCAGTTTCGAGGGGGCCCACAATCAGCCCCAGCATTTT. Translation gives CASSFEGAHNQPQHF.

In its sample, this clone was seen once. The chain carries TRBV28 and TRBJ1-2; D may be TRBD1 (6 bases). The CDR3 has 14 residues. Trimming removed 3 bases at V and 3 bases at J, with 11 bases between. Germline values: CDR1 MDHEN, CDR2 SYDVKM. CDR3 residues: CASSFSRTDYGYTF. Here the CDR3 DNA reads TGTGCCAGCAGTTTCTCCAGGACAGACTATGGCTACACCTTC.